This T cell receptor beta chain was profiled in a study of tumor-infiltrating lymphocytes in localized non-small cell lung cancer. V lost 1 base and J lost 0, with 9 bases in between. This CDR3 has 15 residues. Germline CDR1 and CDR2: SGHTA and FQGNSA. The study's findings and limits: Recurrence-free survival showed no association with tumor T-cell fraction.

Of note for this clone: Its cognate antigen is unknown.

Clones were sequenced by immunoSEQ multiplex PCR, and TCRdb holds only the in-frame ones, with some missing. The sample contains over 10,000 clones, about 66% of which appear only once. The TCR comes from a human donor with non-small cell lung cancer. The genes are TRBV7-2 and TRBJ1-2; D ambiguous. The specimen was lung tumor tissue. CDR3 nucleotides: TGTGCCAGCAGCTTAGGCTCAGGACCTAACTATGGCTACACCTTC. Protein product: CASSLGSGPNYGYTF.